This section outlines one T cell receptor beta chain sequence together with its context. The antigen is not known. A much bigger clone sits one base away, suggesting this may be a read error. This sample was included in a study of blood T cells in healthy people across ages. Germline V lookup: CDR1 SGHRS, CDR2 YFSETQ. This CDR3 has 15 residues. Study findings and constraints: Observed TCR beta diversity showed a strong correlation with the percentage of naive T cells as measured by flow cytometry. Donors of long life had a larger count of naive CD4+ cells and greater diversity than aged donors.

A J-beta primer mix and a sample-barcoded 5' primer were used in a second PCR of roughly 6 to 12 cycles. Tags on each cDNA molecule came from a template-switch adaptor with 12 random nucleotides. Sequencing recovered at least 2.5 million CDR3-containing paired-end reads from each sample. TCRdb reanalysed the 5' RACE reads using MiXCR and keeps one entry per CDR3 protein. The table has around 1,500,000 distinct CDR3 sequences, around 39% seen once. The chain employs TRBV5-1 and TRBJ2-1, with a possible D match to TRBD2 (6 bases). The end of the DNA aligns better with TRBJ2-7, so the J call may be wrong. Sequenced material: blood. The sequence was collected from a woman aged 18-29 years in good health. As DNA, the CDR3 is TGCGCCAGCAGCCTACGTGGCGGGACTTACAATGAGCAGTACTTC. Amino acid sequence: CASSLRGGTYNEQYF.